A single sample gave rise to the 25 T cell receptor beta chains below, sequenced in a study of blood T cell repertoires in COVID-19. Some clones are missing from TCRdb's copy, which holds only in-frame ones; the method was immunoSEQ multiplex PCR. The sample shows some 27,000 clones, more than 75% of them seen only once. Sequenced: peripheral blood. The receptors were gathered from a man aged 45-65 years with active COVID-19.

This sequence joins TRBV21-1 and TRBJ2-5; the table's D call TRBD2 went unverified against the DNA. TRBV21-1 is a pseudogene segment. The CDR3 totals 18 residues. CDR3 loop: CASSKVKRESSPRETQYF. The CDR3 DNA sequence: TGTGCCAGCAGCAAAGTTAAGCGGGAGAGTAGTCCGCGAGAGACCCAGTACTTC.

The gene calls are TRBV24-1 and TRBJ2-3; D perhaps matches TRBD1 (6 bases). This CDR3 contains 17 residues. The germline CDR1 and CDR2 sequences are KGHDR and SFDVKD. V was cut by 4 bases and J by 1 base, with 17 bases left in between. CDR3 sequence: CATSDPGQPRGTDTQYF. As DNA, the CDR3 is TGTGCCACCAGTGACCCTGGACAGCCGCGGGGCACAGATACGCAGTATTTT.

This sequence joins TRBV6-5 and TRBJ2-3; D is possibly TRBD1 (6 bases). The CDR3 sequence is 14 residues long. V lost 6 bases and J lost 4, with 14 bases in between. CDR1 and CDR2 from the germline V gene are MNHEY and SVGAGI. This chain's CDR3 is CASRKMDRSDTQYF. The CDR3 DNA follows: TGTGCCAGCAGGAAGATGGACAGATCAGATACGCAGTATTTT.

CDR3 nucleotide sequence: TGTGCCAGCAGCCTAAGGACGGGACAGGGGGAATCACCCCTCCACTTT. The encoded protein is CASSLRTGQGESPLHF. V usage is TRBV3-1 (or the pseudogene TRBV3-2) and J usage is TRBJ1-6; the match to TRBD1 covers 11 bases. Trimming took 4 bases from V and 10 from J; bases not matched to a gene: 9. The CDR3 runs to 16 residues. The germline gives CDR1 LGHDT, CDR2 YNNKEL (reference sequence).

V gene TRBV7-6 combines with J gene TRBJ2-2, with 8 positions matching TRBD1. The V segment lost 1 base and the J segment 4 bases; nucleotides outside the gene matches: 8. The CDR3 loop spans 17 amino acids. Germline CDR1 is SGHVS and CDR2 is FNYEAQ. The CDR3 region is CASSLGAGGAGTGELFF. The CDR3 coding sequence is TGTGCCAGCAGCTTAGGTGCAGGGGGCGCCGGCACCGGGGAGCTGTTTTTT.

This chain joins TRBV30 and TRBJ2-2; 9 bases are a match to TRBD2. There are 16 residues in the CDR3. V was clipped by 1 base and J by 4 bases; unmatched bases: 7. Per the germline V gene, CDR1 is GTSNPN and CDR2 is SVGIG (reference sequence). The CDR3 region has the DNA TGTGCCTGGAGTGGCATAGCGGGAGCGGTCACCGGGGAGCTGTTTTTT. Protein product: CAWSGIAGAVTGELFF.

The J gene is TRBJ2-3, the V gene TRBV30; TRBD2 is a possible D gene (7 bases). The CDR3 contains 16 residues. V was shortened by 0 bases and J by 1 base, with 14 bases between the two germline ends. Germline V lookup: CDR1 GTSNPN, CDR2 SVGIG (reference sequence). CDR3 nucleotide sequence: TGTGCCTGGAGTGTAGGGAGGGGGGATCGCACAGATACGCAGTATTTT. The encoded protein is CAWSVGRGDRTDTQYF.

The chain links TRBV19 to TRBJ1-3, with D hard to call. Trimming left V 1 base short and J 0 bases short, with 4 bases between. The V gene's germline CDR1 is LNHDA and CDR2 SQIVND (reference sequence). The CDR3 is made up of 14 amino acids. The CDR3 nucleotides read TGTGCCAGTAGTATAGGGAGCTCTGGAAACACCATATATTTT. This gives the protein CASSIGSSGNTIYF.

The CDR3 DNA reads as TGTGCCAGCAGCTTGTTCCTGGGGGCGGGGGATGAAAAACTGTTTTTT. Translation: CASSLFLGAGDEKLFF. V and J are TRBV5-4 and TRBJ1-4, with a possible D match to TRBD1 (6 bases). The CDR3 has 16 residues. V was cut by 1 base and J by 6 bases, with 16 bases left in between. CDR1 is SGHNT and CDR2 is YYREEE in the germline V gene (reference sequence).

This chain connects TRBV6-1 to TRBJ2-1; D gene unclear. CDR1 and CDR2 (germline): MNHNS, SASEGT. This CDR3 contains 11 residues. V lost 3 bases to trimming and J lost 7 bases, with 4 bases between them. CDR3 DNA: TGTGCCAGCAGTGACCTAAATGAGCAGTTCTTC. It yields the protein CASSDLNEQFF.

This chain connects TRBV6-5 to TRBJ1-2, with D possibly matching TRBD1 (6 bases). The length of the CDR3 is 13 residues. Germline V CDR1 and CDR2: MNHEY, SVGAGI. The V gene lost 5 bases and the J gene lost 6 bases, with 13 bases spanning the gap. CDR3 sequence: CASSNTYRDGYTF. The CDR3 bases are TGTGCCAGCAGTAACACTTACAGGGATGGCTACACCTTC.

This clone has just one count. The rearrangement joins TRBV9 to TRBJ2-3, with TRBD2 identical over 13 bases. Per germline, CDR1 SGDLS and CDR2 YYNGEE. With 3 bases clipped from V and 0 bases from J, the junction kept 7 bases outside the gene matches. This CDR3 spans 18 amino acids. The DNA of the CDR3 is TGTGCCAGCAGCGATAGACTAGCGGGGGGTAGTAGCACAGATACGCAGTATTTT. This translates into CASSDRLAGGSSTDTQYF.

V and J are TRBV5-1 and TRBJ1-2, with D uncertain. There are 14 residues in the CDR3. From germline, CDR1 is SGHRS and CDR2 YFSETQ. The germline V and J ends were trimmed by 5 bases and 5 bases, with 16 bases remaining between them. The CDR3 spells CASRVYGGQYGYTF. The DNA of the CDR3 is TGCGCCAGCAGAGTGTACGGAGGTCAATATGGCTACACCTTC.

This chain uses TRBV30 with TRBJ1-5; 7 nucleotides align to TRBD1. The length of the CDR3 is 11 residues. Germline CDR1 is GTSNPN and CDR2 is SVGIG (reference sequence). The CDR3 DNA sequence: TGTAAGGACAGGAGCAATCAGCCCCAGCATTTT. Protein sequence: CKDRSNQPQHF. Using reference TRBV30 and TRBJ1-5 for the parts outside the CDR3, the full variable domain is SQTIHQWPATLVQPVGSPLSLECTVEGTSNPNLYWYRQAAGRGLQLLFYSVGIGQISSEVPQNLSASRPQDRQFILSSKKLLLSDSGFYLCKDRSNQPQHFGDGTRLSIL.

The V call is TRBV5-5, the J call TRBJ1-1; TRBD1 might be the D (6 bases). Germline V gene sequence: CDR1 SGHKS, CDR2 YYEKEE (reference sequence). Deletions cut 1 base from V and 1 base from J, with 11 bases between. CDR3 length equals 15 residues. The CDR3 DNA sequence: TGTGCCAGCAGCTTGTTCCGGACAGAGAACACTGAAGCTTTCTTT. Protein product: CASSLFRTENTEAFF.

CDR3 sequence (DNA): TGTGCCAGCAGCCAATCCGTAGGGGCTGGGGCCAACGTCCTGACTTTC. Translated, it gives CASSQSVGAGANVLTF. This chain connects TRBV3-1 (or the pseudogene TRBV3-2) to TRBJ2-6; the D gene is possibly TRBD1 (5 bases). Trimming shortened V by 2 bases and J by 2 bases, and 10 bases separated the two germline ends. The germline V gene encodes CDR1 LGHDT and CDR2 YNNKEL (reference sequence). This CDR3 is 16 amino acids long.

The chain employs TRBV13 and TRBJ2-1; 9 bases fit TRBD2. Trimming removed 0 bases from V and 3 bases from J; junction bases left unmatched: 6. The CDR3 has 17 amino acids. CDR1 PRHDT and CDR2 FYEKMQ come from the germline V gene (reference sequence). The CDR3 bases are TGTGCCAGCAGCTTAGGCCTAGCGGGAAGCCTCTACAATGAGCAGTTCTTC. Amino acids: CASSLGLAGSLYNEQFF.

The gene calls are TRBV27 and TRBJ2-7; D perhaps matches TRBD1 (6 bases). CDR3 length: 17 residues. CDR1 is MNHEY and CDR2 is SMNVEV in the germline V gene (reference sequence). Between the trimmed V and J ends, which lost 5 bases and 1 base, there was a span of 21 bases. This CDR3 reads CASSALTGHNKSYEQYV. The CDR3 DNA reads TGTGCCAGCAGTGCTCTTACGGGACACAACAAATCCTACGAGCAGTACGTC.

The chain couples TRBV6-5 to TRBJ2-7; D possibly corresponds to TRBD1 (6 bases). Trimming took 6 bases from V and 0 from J, leaving 15 bases between them. Per germline, CDR1 MNHEY and CDR2 SVGAGI. CDR3 length: 15 amino acids. This CDR3 reads CASRRDRDNSYEQYF. DNA for the CDR3: TGTGCCAGCAGGCGAGACCGGGACAACTCCTACGAGCAGTACTTC.

This chain uses TRBV2 with TRBJ1-2; D not certain. The germline V gene encodes CDR1 SNHLY and CDR2 FYNNEI. V lost 1 base and J 7 bases, leaving 13 bases between the germline ends. This CDR3 spans 14 amino acids. This CDR3 is CASSEGSRVGGYTF. CDR3 nucleotide sequence: TGTGCCAGCAGTGAAGGGAGTCGCGTAGGTGGCTACACCTTC.

The chain employs TRBV18 and TRBJ2-1; 8 bases agree with TRBD2. The V gene end was trimmed by 8 bases and the J gene end by 3 bases; junction bases not matched to a gene: 12. The CDR3 loop spans 16 amino acids. Germline CDR1 KGHSH, CDR2 LQKENI. CDR3 in amino acids: CASALPAGGLYNEQFF. The CDR3 DNA reads TGTGCCAGCGCACTGCCGGCGGGGGGCCTCTACAATGAGCAGTTCTTC. The full variable domain, in which reference TRBV18 and TRBJ2-1 provide the parts outside the CDR3, is NAGVMQNPRHLVRRRGQEARLRCSPMKGHSHVYWYRQLPEEGLKFMVYLQKENIIDESGMPKERFSAEFPKEGPSILRIQQVVRGDSAAYFCASALPAGGLYNEQFFGPGTRLTVL.

This chain uses TRBV29-1 with TRBJ1-2; D is uncertain. V lost 3 bases and J lost 8, with 10 bases in between. Looked up from germline, CDR1 is SQVTM and CDR2 is ANQGSEA. This CDR3 region has 11 residues. The CDR3, as DNA: TGCAGCGTTGAGTCAGTGAAGGGCTACACCTTC. This encodes CSVESVKGYTF.

This clone occurred a few times. The chain carries TRBV10-3 and TRBJ1-5, with D unresolved. The CDR3 has 16 amino acids. CDR1 is ENHRY, CDR2 SYGVKD, per germline. V dropped 4 bases and J dropped 0 bases, with 13 bases sitting between them. The CDR3 DNA reads TGTGCCATCAGTGTTGGAGACGACTATAGCAATCAGCCCCAGCATTTT. Translating it yields CAISVGDDYSNQPQHF.

The chain uses TRBV24-1 and TRBJ2-3; perhaps TRBD1 as D (6 bases). The CDR3 has 13 residues. Germline V gene data show CDR1 as KGHDR and CDR2 as SFDVKD. V lost 12 bases, J lost 0 bases, and 12 bases lay in between. This chain's CDR3 is CAVQGASTDTQYF. The CDR3 bases are TGTGCCGTACAGGGTGCGAGCACAGATACGCAGTATTTT.

This clone occurred once. The J gene is TRBJ2-5, the V gene TRBV18; no definite D call. CDR3 length equals 16 residues. Germline-derived CDR1 and CDR2 are KGHSH and LQKENI. V lost 2 bases and J 5 bases, leaving 18 bases between the germline ends. The CDR3 sequence: CASSPSLAPAGETQYF. CDR3 sequence (DNA): TGTGCCAGCTCACCAAGTTTGGCCCCCGCCGGGGAGACCCAGTACTTC. Looking up the rest from reference TRBV18 and TRBJ2-5 gives the full variable domain: NAGVMQNPRHLVRRRGQEARLRCSPMKGHSHVYWYRQLPEEGLKFMVYLQKENIIDESGMPKERFSAEFPKEGPSILRIQQVVRGDSAAYFCASSPSLAPAGETQYFGPGTRLLVL.